This T cell receptor (beta chain) is drawn from a study of Graves' ophthalmopathy and Graves' hyperthyroidism. Study-level information: Peripheral blood was gathered at first diagnosis, ahead of any treatment whatsoever. Study observations and caveats: Sensitivity reached more than 85% and specificity almost 83% for a 13-signature model separating ophthalmopathy from stable hyperthyroidism. Blood samples also showed most expanded thyroid clonotypes exceeding 0.001 frequency.

About this clonotype: Its antigen is unknown.

Beta-chain TCR CDR3 regions were amplified from RNA transcripts. Second-round multiplex PCR followed a first-round RT-PCR using HTBI primers. Each CDR3 protein is one row after TCRdb ran MiXCR on the multiplex PCR reads. Of almost 750,000 distinct CDR3 sequences in the sample, 40% are singletons; the top ten hold 44%. CDR1 is MNHEY and CDR2 is SVGAGI in the germline V gene. The V and J ends lost 6 bases and 3 bases, in that order; junction bases with no gene match: 9. CDR3 size: 15 residues. Input material: peripheral blood. This chain connects TRBV6-5 to TRBJ1-2; 8 bases are shared with TRBD1. This TCR was recovered from an adult man with Graves' ophthalmopathy. CDR3 DNA: TGTGCCAGCAGGCCAGAGACAGGGGCTGACTATGGCTACACCTTC. Translation: CASRPETGADYGYTF.